This T cell receptor beta chain was retrieved from a study of cytomegalovirus exposure and HLA in healthy donors. General observations from the study: Trimming of TCR beta V- and J-genes showed a link, identified in a later analysis, to a missense DCLRE1C variant. Reports state that TCR beta sequences accurately predicted most subjects' HLA-A and HLA-B alleles. CMV antigen specificity of a few CMV-associated chains was confirmed in vitro. Within the data, a cluster of highly shared sequence variants was likely a sequencing artifact.

Primers for the PCR totalled 60 Vbeta and 13 Jbeta. The method was immunoSEQ multiplex PCR; TCRdb's version includes in-frame clones alone and lacks a portion of them. This table holds around 150,000 clones, less than 80% found once. A remark on this clone: Its antigen is currently unknown.

Per the germline V gene, CDR1 is SGHTA and CDR2 is FQGNSA. This CDR3 spans 15 amino acids. V gave up 5 bases and J gave up 1 base; unmatched junction bases: 6. The chain links TRBV7-2 to TRBJ1-1; 8 bases fit TRBD1. The receptor's source is a man aged 45-65 years in good health and CMV-seropositive. The sample was PBMCs. CDR3 residues: CASSDRGATNTEAFF. Written as DNA, the CDR3 is TGTGCCAGCAGCGACAGGGGAGCGACGAACACTGAAGCTTTCTTT.